The rows below give T cell receptor beta chains drawn from one sample of a study of blood T cell repertoires in COVID-19. Repertoires were generated with immunoSEQ multiplex PCR, while TCRdb's copy carries only in-frame clones and drops some. The table shows roughly 350,000 clones, with about nine tenths occurring only once. Sequencing used peripheral blood. The receptors stem from a woman in her 70s with COVID-19, enrolled during active disease. The CDR3 runs from the conserved cysteine through the conserved F or W. D genes are given only for firm matches.

>.|TRBV4-1|18|TRBJ1-2
TGCGCCAGCAGCCAAGAGTTTGGGACAACGTCGCTTAACTATGGCTACACCTTC
CASSQEFGTTSLNYGYTF
>.|TRBV6-5|13|TRBJ1-5
TGTGCCCCCAGCCGGGGTTCCAATCAGCCCCAGCATTTT
CAPSRGSNQPQHF
>TRBD1|TRBV30|12|TRBJ1-2
TGTGCCTGGAGTACAGGGGGCTATGGCTACACCTTC
CAWSTGGYGYTF
>.|TRBV19|11|TRBJ1-1
TGTGCCATCCGAGGTGGGACTGAAGCTTTCTTT
CAIRGGTEAFF
>.|TRBV3-1/TRBV3-2|17|TRBJ2-2
TGTGCCAGCAGCCAAGATCCTTCGTTAATAGACACCGGGGAGCTGTTTTTT
CASSQDPSLIDTGELFF
>TRBD1|TRBV6-2/TRBV6-3|16|TRBJ1-2
TGTGCCAGCAGTTACGCGGGACAGGCACCTAACTATGGCTACACCTTC
CASSYAGQAPNYGYTF
>.|TRBV20-1|11|TRBJ1-1
TGCAGTGCTAAAGGGGTAACTGAAGCTTTCTTT
CSAKGVTEAFF
>TRBD2|TRBV5-1|15|TRBJ2-7
TGCGCCAGCAGCTTGGAAGCCGGGGGGATCTACGAGCAGTACTTC
CASSLEAGGIYEQYF
>TRBD1|TRBV7-2|17|TRBJ2-5
TGTGCCAGCAGCTTCCCCGGGACAGGGCCCCCCCGAGAGACCCAGTACTTC
CASSFPGTGPPRETQYF
>TRBD1|TRBV18|15|TRBJ1-1
TGTGCCAGCTCACGAGGGACGGGACAGGGGGCTGAAGCTTTCTTT
CASSRGTGQGAEAFF
>.|TRBV19|18|TRBJ1-5
TGTGCCAGTAGTATTACAGGGCTAAGGAGAGGCTTCAATCAGCCCCAGCATTTT
CASSITGLRRGFNQPQHF
>.|TRBV6-5|11|TRBJ2-7
TGTGCCAGCGGGACTTCCTACGAGCAGTACTTC
CASGTSYEQYF
>.|TRBV25-1|15|TRBJ1-2
TGTGCCAGCAGTGAAATGGAGAACGCGGGCTATGGCTACACCTTC
CASSEMENAGYGYTF